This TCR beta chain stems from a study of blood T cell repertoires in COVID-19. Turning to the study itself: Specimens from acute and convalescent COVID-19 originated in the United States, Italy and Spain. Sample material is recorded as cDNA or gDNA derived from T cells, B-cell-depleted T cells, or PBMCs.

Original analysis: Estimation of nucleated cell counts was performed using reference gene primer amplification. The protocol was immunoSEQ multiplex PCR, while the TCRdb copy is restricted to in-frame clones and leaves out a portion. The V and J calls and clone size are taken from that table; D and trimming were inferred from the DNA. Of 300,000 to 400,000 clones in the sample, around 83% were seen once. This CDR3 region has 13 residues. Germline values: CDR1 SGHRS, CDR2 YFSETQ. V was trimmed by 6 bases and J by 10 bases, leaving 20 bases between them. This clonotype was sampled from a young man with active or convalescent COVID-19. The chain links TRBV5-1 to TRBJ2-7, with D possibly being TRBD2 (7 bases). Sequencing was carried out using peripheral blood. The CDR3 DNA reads TGCGCCAGCACCCCTGGGGGGGGCTGGGGACAGTACTTC. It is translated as CASTPGGGWGQYF.